This paragraph reports one T cell receptor (beta chain). Its target is unknown. The repertoire was sequenced with immunoSEQ multiplex PCR; TCRdb's copy has only in-frame clones and lacks some. The table shows about 60,000 clones, with 75% to 90% occurring only once. The sample belongs to a study of a mutant IDH1 vaccine in newly diagnosed glioma. Stated time point: week 47, end of study. A 20-mer mutant IDH1 peptide at 300 ug was injected subcutaneously with topical imiquimod. The ends lost 2 bases at V and 1 base at J; junction bases unmatched: 5. The CDR3 sequence is 16 residues long. Germline values: CDR1 SNHLY, CDR2 FYNNEI.

The sequence came from a woman aged 50 to 65 with glioma. The source material was PBMCs, sampled from a glioma patient whose treatment included an IDH1 peptide vaccine. The chain recombines TRBV2 with TRBJ1-1; 9 nucleotides match TRBD1. The CDR3 reads CASSERQGVGNTEAFF. The DNA for the CDR3 is TGTGCCAGCAGTGAAAGACAGGGGGTAGGGAACACTGAAGCTTTCTTT.